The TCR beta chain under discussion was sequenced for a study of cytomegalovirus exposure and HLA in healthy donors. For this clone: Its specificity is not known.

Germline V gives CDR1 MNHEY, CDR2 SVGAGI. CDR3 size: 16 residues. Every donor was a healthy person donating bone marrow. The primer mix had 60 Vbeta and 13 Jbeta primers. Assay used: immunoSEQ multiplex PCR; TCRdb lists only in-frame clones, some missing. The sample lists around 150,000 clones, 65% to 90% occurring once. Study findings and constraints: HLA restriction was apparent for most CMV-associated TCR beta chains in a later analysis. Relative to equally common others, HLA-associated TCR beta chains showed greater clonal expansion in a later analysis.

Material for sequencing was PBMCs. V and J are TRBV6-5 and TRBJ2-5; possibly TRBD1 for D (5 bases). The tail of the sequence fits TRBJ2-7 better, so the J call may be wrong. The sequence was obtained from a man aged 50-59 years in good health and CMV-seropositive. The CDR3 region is CASSYRARQSSYEQYF. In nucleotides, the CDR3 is TGTGCCAGCAGTTACCGGGCCCGACAGAGTTCCTACGAGCAGTACTTC.